This record looks at one TCR beta chain sequence and its context. CDR3 size: 15 residues. Germline lookup yields CDR1 SGDLS and CDR2 YYNGEE. V shed 4 bases, J shed 1 base, and the junction held 5 bases outside the gene matches. The data were obtained in a study of control samples from healthy donors and cancer patients. Here immunoSEQ multiplex PCR was the method, and the copy in TCRdb shows in-frame clones only, minus some. The table has tens of thousands of clones, 92% seen once. The sample consisted of blood. The TCR comes from a woman between 50 and 59 years old in good health. The rearrangement links TRBV9 to TRBJ1-1; 9 bases map to TRBD1. In DNA, the CDR3 is TGTGCCAGCAGCCTCACAGGGGGCGCGAACACTGAAGCTTTCTTT. It codes for CASSLTGGANTEAFF.